Detailed here is one T cell receptor beta chain. Authors' processing steps: Counts of nucleated cells, estimated from reference gene primer amplification, were obtained. Measured with immunoSEQ multiplex PCR; TCRdb has only the in-frame clones, and not every one. V, J and clone size derive from that table, while D and trimming were established from the DNA sequence. This sample yields roughly 250,000 clones, of which more than 80% are seen a single time; 3.7% belongs to the top ten. This sample is part of a study of blood T cell repertoires in COVID-19. At the level of the study: Researchers got acute and convalescent COVID-19 samples from the United States, Italy and Spain. PBMCs, B-cell-depleted T cells, or T cells provided the cDNA or gDNA that made up the material.

This CDR3 is built from 15 residues. V lost 0 bases and J lost 4, with 13 bases in between. CDR1 is SGHRS, CDR2 YFSETQ, per germline. This receptor was taken from a woman in her thirties or forties with acute or convalescent COVID-19. V usage is TRBV5-1 and J usage is TRBJ1-1, with D hard to call. The specimen was peripheral blood. Here the CDR3 reads CASSLAVGRVTEAFF. The CDR3 DNA reads as TGCGCCAGCAGCTTGGCCGTGGGGAGGGTCACTGAAGCTTTCTTT.